The sequence of this T cell receptor beta chain was determined in a study of blood T cell repertoires in COVID-19. Background on the study: T cells, B-cell-depleted T cells, or PBMCs provided the cDNA or gDNA that served as material.

Method: immunoSEQ multiplex PCR; TCRdb's copy keeps in-frame clones and lacks some. The sample shows some 100,000 clones, almost 90% of them seen only once. V trimming: 6 bases; J trimming: 5 bases; junction bases outside the gene matches: 10. The CDR3 runs 15 residues. Germline V gene lookup returns CDR1 SGHNT and CDR2 YYREEE (reference sequence). This receptor was identified in a human donor with active COVID-19. The donor label of this sample is uncertain. Sequencing input: peripheral blood. J is TRBJ2-1 and V is TRBV5-4, with 8 positions matching TRBD1. The CDR3 sequence: CASKPPRGPDNEQFF. In DNA form, the CDR3 reads TGTGCCAGCAAACCCCCCAGGGGGCCGGACAATGAGCAGTTCTTC.